These T cell receptor beta chains were read from a single sample in a study of human T cells and chemical hapten exposure. TCRdb reanalysed the RACE reads using MiXCR and keeps one entry per CDR3 protein. Here the sample spans about 180,000 distinct CDR3 sequences, around 30% being singletons. The material was whole blood, obtained in connection with sensitization to the hapten diphenylcyclopropenone (DPC). The receptors derive from a woman in her 30s with alopecia areata. Some clones in this sample may be carry-over from other donors' samples. Both conserved end residues are part of each CDR3. The order of the fields is V gene, J gene, D gene, clone size, CDR3 DNA, CDR3 protein. A D gene is named only where the DNA matches it firmly. A clone size is listed for some rows: how often the clone was seen (once, few, many), or a class if it is expanded.

>TRBV4-2|TRBJ2-1|.|few
TGTGCCAGCAGCCTTGACCAGACAACTTCCTCTGAGCAGTTCTTC
CASSLDQTTSSEQFF
>TRBV24-1|TRBJ1-4|.|.
TGTGCCACCATCTACCCGTATGAAAAACTGTTTTTT
CATIYPYEKLFF
>TRBV7-3|TRBJ2-1|.|.
TGTGCCAGCAGCGCCCTCGGCTACAATGAGCAGTTCTTC
CASSALGYNEQFF
>TRBV6-2/TRBV6-3|TRBJ1-2|TRBD1|.
TGTGCCAGCAGTCCGTCGACAGGGAATGGCTACACCTTC
CASSPSTGNGYTF
>TRBV29-1|TRBJ2-5|.|.
TGCAGCGCTACACGCTCGGCGGAGACCCAGTACTTC
CSATRSAETQYF
>TRBV7-8|TRBJ2-2|TRBD2|.
TGTGCCAGCAGCGTACTAAGACTAGCGGGGGGCGCCGGGGAGCTGTTTTTT
CASSVLRLAGGAGELFF
>TRBV20-1|TRBJ1-2|.|few
TGCAGTGCGGGGAGGGGCCAAGGTGGCTACACCTTC
CSAGRGQGGYTF
>TRBV27|TRBJ1-5|TRBD1|.
TGTGCCAGCAGTTTCGACAGGGCTCAGCCCCAGCATTTT
CASSFDRAQPQHF
>TRBV28|TRBJ2-1|.|few
TGTGCCAGCATATTAGGGGGAGCAATAAGGAGTGAGCAGTTCTTC
CASILGGAIRSEQFF
>TRBV10-3|TRBJ2-6|TRBD2|few
TGTGCCATCAAACAAGCGGGAGGGTCTGGGGCCAACGTCCTGACTTTC
CAIKQAGGSGANVLTF
>TRBV7-3|TRBJ2-2|TRBD1|.
TGTGCCAGCCACGACAGGGGGGTTAGCGGCGGGGAGCTGTTTTTT
CASHDRGVSGGELFF
>TRBV20-1|TRBJ2-1|TRBD2|few
TGCAGTGCTAGTAGAGGGATAATAGCGGGAATTCACAATGAGCAGTTCTTC
CSASRGIIAGIHNEQFF
>TRBV29-1|TRBJ2-6|.|few
TGCAGCGTTCTAAAAGGGGGAAATTCTGGGGCCAACGTCCTGACTTTC
CSVLKGGNSGANVLTF
>TRBV20-1|TRBJ2-5|.|.
TGCAGTGCTGTAGCGGATCAAGAGACCCAGTACTTC
CSAVADQETQYF
>TRBV24-1|TRBJ2-4|.|few
TGTGCCACCAGTGATAGCTGGAGGGGTAACATTCAGTACTTC
CATSDSWRGNIQYF
>TRBV6-2/TRBV6-3|TRBJ1-2|TRBD1|.
TGTGCCAGCAGTTGGCCAGGGGGCGAGAGCGGCTACACCTTC
CASSWPGGESGYTF